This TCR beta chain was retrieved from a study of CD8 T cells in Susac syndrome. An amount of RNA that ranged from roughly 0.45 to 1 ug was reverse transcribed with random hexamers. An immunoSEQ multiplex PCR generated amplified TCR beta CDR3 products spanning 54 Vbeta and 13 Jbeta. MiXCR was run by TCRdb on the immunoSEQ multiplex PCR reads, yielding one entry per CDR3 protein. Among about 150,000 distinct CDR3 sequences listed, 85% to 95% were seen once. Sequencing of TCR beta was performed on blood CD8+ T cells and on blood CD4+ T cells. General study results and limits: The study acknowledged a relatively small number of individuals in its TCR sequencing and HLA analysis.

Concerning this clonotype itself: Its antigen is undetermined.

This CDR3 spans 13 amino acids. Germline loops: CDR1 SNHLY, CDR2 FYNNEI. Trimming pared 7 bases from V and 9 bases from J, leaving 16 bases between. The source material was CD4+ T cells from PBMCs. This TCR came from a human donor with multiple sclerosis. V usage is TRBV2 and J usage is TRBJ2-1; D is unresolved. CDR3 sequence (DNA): TGTGCCAGCAAGGGCTCTTCTTTTGCTGAGCAGTTCTTC. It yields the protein CASKGSSFAEQFF.